This T cell receptor beta chain was recorded in a study of regulatory T cells in long-lasting Graves disease. This clonotype was counted ten times or more. The CDR3 has 15 amino acids. V was pared by 1 base and J by 9 bases, with 13 bases between. Time point defined: newly diagnosed GD, antithyroid drugs for less than 3 months. PBMCs provided the RNA from which the TCR library was made. Arm-PCR of CDR3 regions with iRepertoire HTBI primers generated TCR beta libraries. TCRdb independently ran MiXCR on the multiplex PCR reads; one entry per CDR3 protein. This sample has 300,000 to 400,000 distinct CDR3 sequences, with about a sixth found just once. This sample was also put to use in a study of T cells in Graves' hyperthyroidism and ophthalmopathy. That source adds: Calling Graves' hyperthyroidism stable meant ophthalmopathy did not progress within 18 months.

The sequencing used peripheral blood mononuclear cells (PBMCs), collected at new diagnosis, from a patient treated with antithyroid drugs. The receptor comes from a man aged 35 to 55 with Graves disease. V usage is TRBV12-3 or TRBV12-4 and J usage is TRBJ1-6; unclear D gene. This CDR3 reads CASSLGPAVGSPLHF. Here the CDR3 DNA reads TGTGCCAGCAGTTTAGGGCCGGCCGTGGGTTCACCCCTCCACTTT.